This note documents a single TCR beta chain sequence. This CDR3 has 14 residues. Trimming removed 8 bases from V and 2 bases from J, with 14 bases in between. Germline CDR1 and CDR2: SNHLY and FYNNEI. Produced via immunoSEQ multiplex PCR; TCRdb's table is partial and in-frame only. The repertoire holds a few hundred thousand clones, with around 89% as singletons. Assignments of participants to cohorts depended upon their own reported clinical history. This entry comes from a study of blood T cell repertoires in COVID-19. Input material: PBMCs or T cells enriched from blood (not recorded which). The receptor comes from a woman between 18 and 29 years old with acute COVID-19. The genes are TRBV2 and TRBJ2-3, with a possible D match to TRBD2 (6 bases). CDR3 in DNA: TGTGCCAGCGTGCCGGGACTGTACACAGATACGCAGTATTTT. It specifies CASVPGLYTDTQYF.